A selection of T cell receptor beta chains follows, all from one sample in a study of OX40 agonist ivuxolimab in advanced cancers. The assay was immunoSEQ multiplex PCR, and TCRdb's table has in-frame clones only and misses some. The table has about 17,000 clones, approximately 80% seen once. The sample here was CD4+ or CD8+ T cells sorted from blood, taken in a trial of the OX40 agonist ivuxolimab. The receptors here all came from an adult with an advanced solid tumor such as melanoma, head and neck, liver or kidney cancer. The CDR3 runs from the conserved cysteine through the conserved F or W. D genes are given only for firm matches. Clone size is not always given. Where it is, it says once, few, many or a class for expanded clones.

d_call j_call clone_size v_call cdr3_nt cdr3_aa
TRBD2 TRBJ2-3 NA TRBV5-6 TGTGCCACCCGAGCGGGAGCGGATACGCAGTATTTT CATRAGADTQYF
TRBD1 TRBJ1-5 NA TRBV27 TGTGCCAGCAGTTTAGGGTCAGGGGACAGTCAGCCCCAGCATTTT CASSLGSGDSQPQHF
NA TRBJ2-7 NA TRBV6-5 TGTGCCAGCAGTTACTCGGGGGCCGCCAAGTCTATAGAGCAGTACTTC CASSYSGAAKSIEQYF
NA TRBJ2-6 NA TRBV15 TGTGCCACCAGCAGGAACCCTGGGGCCAACGTCCTGACTTTC CATSRNPGANVLTF
NA TRBJ2-7 NA TRBV5-4 TGTGCCAGCAGCTTTTTAACCTCCTACGAGCAGTACTTC CASSFLTSYEQYF
NA TRBJ2-7 NA TRBV7-2 TGTGCCAGCAGCTTAGGGTGGAGGGGGCAAAGAAACGAGCAGTACTTC CASSLGWRGQRNEQYF
NA TRBJ2-3 NA TRBV18 TGTGCCAGCTCACCTCCGGTGTGGGCGGACCATTACACAGATACGCAGTATTTT CASSPPVWADHYTDTQYF
NA TRBJ2-2 NA TRBV6-5 TGTGCCAGCAGTCCCGCGGGCAGCCCCAGGGGGGAGCTGTTTTTT CASSPAGSPRGELFF
TRBD2 TRBJ2-5 NA TRBV5-4 TGTGCCAGCAGCTTGGGCCGACTAGCGGACCAAGAGACCCAGTACTTC CASSLGRLADQETQYF
NA TRBJ1-1 NA TRBV11-3 TGTGCCAGCAGCTTCATGCTGAACACTGAAGCTTTCTTT CASSFMLNTEAFF
NA TRBJ1-5 NA TRBV6-1 TGTGCCAGCAGTGAAAATCAGCCCCAGCATTTT CASSENQPQHF
NA TRBJ2-7 NA TRBV19 TGTGCCAGTAGTACCACCCGGGTATCCTACGAGCAGTACTTC CASSTTRVSYEQYF
NA TRBJ1-1 NA TRBV19 TGTGCCAGTAGTATAGACTTATCAATGAACACTGAAGCTTTCTTT CASSIDLSMNTEAFF
TRBD2 TRBJ2-7 NA TRBV7-2 TGTGCCAGCAGCTCGCACGATATAGCGGGGGACTTGGGCGAGCAGTACTTC CASSSHDIAGDLGEQYF
TRBD2 TRBJ2-7 once TRBV10-3 TGTGCCACTAGACTAGCGGGGCCCTACGAGCAGTACTTC CATRLAGPYEQYF
NA TRBJ1-3 NA TRBV9 TGTGCCAGCAGCGTGGGCAGCACGTCCTCTGGAAACACCATATATTTT CASSVGSTSSGNTIYF
NA TRBJ2-6 NA TRBV4-1 TGCGCCAGCAGCCCGAGGCGTACTGGGGCCAACGTCCTGACTTTC CASSPRRTGANVLTF